These T cell receptor beta chains were read from a single sample in a study of cytomegalovirus exposure and HLA in healthy donors. Measured with immunoSEQ multiplex PCR; TCRdb has only the in-frame clones, and not every one. This table has roughly 100,000 clones, around 80% appearing once. The sequenced sample was PBMCs. These receptors all come from a male donor in good health and CMV-seropositive. The CDR3 runs from the conserved cysteine through the conserved F or W. A D gene is named only where the DNA matches it firmly. Rows may omit the clone size; those that give it use once, few, many or a size class.

CSVVRPSGMNTEAFF | TGCAGCGTTGTAAGGCCCTCGGGGATGAACACTGAAGCTTTCTTT | TRBJ1-1 | - | - | TRBV29-1
CASSSPGVAGTYNEQFF | TGCGCCAGCAGCTCCCCGGGGGTGGCGGGGACCTACAATGAGCAGTTCTTC | TRBJ2-1 | - | - | TRBV5-1
CASSQEFRLSGANVLTF | TGCGCCAGCAGCCAAGAGTTCCGACTCTCTGGGGCCAACGTCCTGACTTTC | TRBJ2-6 | - | - | TRBV4-3
CASSLDSTRDLHF | TGTGCCAGCAGCTTAGACTCCACTAGGGACCTCCACTTT | TRBJ1-6 | - | - | TRBV7-8
CASSPPSGAQHF | TGTGCCAGCAGTCCTCCGTCGGGGGCCCAGCATTTT | TRBJ1-5 | - | - | TRBV6-5
CASSSDRARSDTQYF | TGCGCCAGCAGCTCCGACAGGGCCCGCTCAGATACGCAGTATTTT | TRBJ2-3 | - | TRBD1 | TRBV5-1
CASSLLGQGWSSNQPQHF | TGTGCCAGCAGCTTACTCGGACAGGGATGGAGTAGCAATCAGCCCCAGCATTTT | TRBJ1-5 | - | TRBD1 | TRBV7-2
CASSVAAGQPEAQHF | TGTGCCAGCAGCGTAGCTGCCGGACAGCCCGAGGCCCAGCATTTT | TRBJ1-5 | - | - | TRBV9
CASSFGTGGAKGYGYTF | TGTGCCAGCAGTTTCGGGACAGGGGGCGCGAAGGGCTATGGCTACACCTTC | TRBJ1-2 | - | TRBD1 | TRBV28
CASSTSGGRETQYF | TGTGCCAGCAGCACTAGCGGGGGTAGGGAGACCCAGTACTTC | TRBJ2-5 | - | TRBD2 | TRBV7-6
CAWRPPGHNEKLFF | TGTGCCTGGAGACCTCCAGGGCATAATGAAAAACTGTTTTTT | TRBJ1-4 | - | - | TRBV30
CASSSLTGGNTEAFF | TGCGCCAGCAGCTCGTTGACAGGGGGCAACACTGAAGCTTTCTTT | TRBJ1-1 | few | TRBD1 | TRBV5-1
CASQYRGAGPGTEAFF | TGTGCCAGCCAGTATAGGGGTGCAGGGCCGGGCACTGAAGCTTTCTTT | TRBJ1-1 | - | - | TRBV19
CASRRVLSGNTIYF | TGTGCCAGCAGGAGGGTCCTCTCTGGAAACACCATATATTTT | TRBJ1-3 | - | - | TRBV6-5
CASSEPYNEKLFF | TGCGCCAGTTCAGAACCTTATAATGAAAAACTGTTTTTT | TRBJ1-4 | - | - | TRBV5-1
CASSFGGQASYTF | TGCGCCAGCAGCTTTGGTGGACAGGCTAGCTACACCTTC | TRBJ1-2 | few | TRBD1 | TRBV5-1
CASSFFSGQGEKLFF | TGTGCCAGCAGCTTTTTTAGCGGACAGGGTGAAAAACTGTTTTTC | TRBJ1-4 | - | TRBD1 | TRBV7-2
CSVAAGTGTYEQYF | TGCAGCGTTGCTGCTGGGACAGGGACCTACGAGCAGTACTTC | TRBJ2-7 | - | TRBD1 | TRBV29-1
CASSLAWNTEAFF | TGCGCCAGCAGCTTGGCCTGGAACACTGAAGCTTTCTTT | TRBJ1-1 | - | - | TRBV5-1
CASSPITGDYGYTF | TGTGCCAGCAGTCCAATAACAGGGGACTATGGCTACACCTTC | TRBJ1-2 | - | TRBD1 | TRBV6-1
CASSPQYIDRGEGYTF | TGCGCCAGCAGCCCCCAGTACATAGACAGGGGAGAAGGCTACACCTTC | TRBJ1-2 | - | TRBD1 | TRBV4-3
CASSHGLAGGLEDTQYF | TGTGCCAGCAGCCACGGACTAGCGGGGGGGCTGGAAGATACGCAGTATTTT | TRBJ2-3 | - | TRBD2 | TRBV5-4
CASSKGDSTSNYGYTF | TGTGCCAGCAGCAAAGGGGACAGCACATCGAACTATGGCTACACCTTC | TRBJ1-2 | once | - | TRBV21-1
CSVGLGTGANQPQHF | TGCAGCGTGGGGCTTGGGACAGGGGCGAATCAGCCCCAGCATTTT | TRBJ1-5 | few | TRBD1 | TRBV29-1
CASSLGALAANTEAFF | TGTGCCAGCAGCTTGGGGGCCCTGGCAGCTAACACTGAAGCTTTCTTT | TRBJ1-1 | few | - | TRBV5-4
CASTSTTGFYEKLFF | TGTGCCAGCACTTCCACGACAGGTTTTTATGAAAAACTGTTTTTT | TRBJ1-4 | - | - | TRBV2
CASSLNGNYEQYF | TGTGCCAGCAGCTTAAACGGGAACTACGAGCAGTACTTC | TRBJ2-7 | - | - | TRBV7-2
CSVGLGTGDTEAFF | TGCAGCGTTGGCCTTGGGACAGGGGACACTGAAGCTTTCTTT | TRBJ1-1 | - | TRBD1 | TRBV29-1
CASSWGLAGGSYEQYF | TGTGCCAGCAGCTGGGGGCTAGCGGGGGGCTCCTACGAGCAGTACTTC | TRBJ2-7 | few | TRBD2 | TRBV5-5
CAWSAPGLAGGLLSYEQYF | TGTGCCTGGAGCGCTCCGGGACTAGCGGGGGGCCTCCTATCCTACGAGCAGTACTTC | TRBJ2-7 | - | TRBD2 | TRBV30
CSVPRGQGLNYGYTF | TGCAGCGTTCCTAGGGGACAGGGCCTCAACTATGGCTACACCTTC | TRBJ1-2 | - | TRBD1 | TRBV29-1
CASSQVEAGIRTGELFF | TGCGCCAGCAGCCAAGTCGAAGCGGGGATAAGGACCGGGGAGCTGTTTTTT | TRBJ2-2 | - | TRBD2 | TRBV4-1
CASSPRGDPNTGELFF | TGTGCCAGCAGCCCCCGGGGGGACCCGAACACCGGGGAGCTGTTTTTT | TRBJ2-2 | once | TRBD2 | TRBV7-2
CASSYRTVATEAFF | TGTGCCAGCAGTTACCGGACAGTGGCAACTGAAGCTTTCTTT | TRBJ1-1 | - | - | TRBV6-5
CASSLEQNNQPQHF | TGTGCCAGCAGCTTAGAACAGAACAATCAGCCCCAGCATTTT | TRBJ1-5 | few | - | TRBV7-9
CASSVGGTHSNQPQHF | TGTGCCAGCAGTGTAGGAGGGACCCATAGCAATCAGCCCCAGCATTTT | TRBJ1-5 | - | - | TRBV2
CAWQGTENSPLHF | TGTGCCTGGCAAGGGACTGAAAATTCACCCCTCCACTTT | TRBJ1-6 | - | - | TRBV30
CASSSSSYEQYF | TGTGCCAGCAGCTCTAGCTCCTACGAGCAGTACTTC | TRBJ2-7 | - | - | TRBV6-5
CASSPRTAGGGYTF | TGTGCCAGCAGCCCCCGGACAGCCGGAGGAGGCTACACCTTC | TRBJ1-2 | - | - | TRBV7-9